This is a list of T cell receptor beta chains from one sample in a study of T-cell memory formation after mild COVID-19. TCRdb itself ran the 5' RACE reads through MiXCR, one entry per CDR3 protein. The sample includes around 150,000 distinct CDR3 sequences, 30% to 35% of them seen just once. Material: PBMCs or a T cell subset sorted from them (not recorded which). The receptors derive from an adult woman who had mild COVID-19 (a few samples of this study predate the infection). Cell type and time point are not known. Each CDR3 is given with its conserved first and last residue. A D gene is named only where the DNA matches it firmly. Only some rows state a clone size, as once, few, many or a class for expanded clones.

TRBV4-2	TRBJ2-5	-	-	TGTGCCAGCAGCCAAGTGGAGGGTGAGACCCAGTACTTC	CASSQVEGETQYF
TRBV20-1	TRBJ2-3	TRBD2	-	TGCAGTGCACCTCCCGACGGACTAGCGGGACTCGCAGATACGCAGTATTTT	CSAPPDGLAGLADTQYF
TRBV3-1	TRBJ1-6	-	-	TGTGCCAGCAGCCAAGTCGCTTCACCCCTCCACTTT	CASSQVASPLHF
TRBV12-3/TRBV12-4	TRBJ2-3	-	-	TGTGCCTCCGCCCCCGGGGCAGCCTCAGATACGCAGTATTTT	CASAPGAASDTQYF
TRBV6-5	TRBJ2-7	TRBD2	few	TGTGCCAGCAGTTACAGTCACCCCTGGGCTAGCGGGGGATCCTACGAGCAGTACTTC	CASSYSHPWASGGSYEQYF
TRBV9	TRBJ1-4	-	few	TGTGCCAGCAGCGTAGCTGGGGGTTATAATGAAAAACTGTTTTTT	CASSVAGGYNEKLFF
TRBV29-1	TRBJ1-5	TRBD1	-	TGCAGCGTTGGACAGGGCAGAGAGCCCCAGCATTTT	CSVGQGREPQHF
TRBV15	TRBJ1-2	TRBD1	few	TGTGCCACCAGCAGAGATAGACAGGGATGGGGCTACACCTTC	CATSRDRQGWGYTF
TRBV24-1	TRBJ1-1	TRBD1	few	TGTGCCACCAGTGAAACCGGGACAGGGAAGACTGAAGCTTTCTTT	CATSETGTGKTEAFF
TRBV29-1	TRBJ2-2	-	few	TGCAGCGTTGAAGGTGGGAACACCGGGGAGCTGTTTTTT	CSVEGGNTGELFF
TRBV25-1	TRBJ2-1	-	-	TGTGCCAGCAGTGCCAGGGAAACCTACAATGAGCAGTTCTTC	CASSARETYNEQFF
TRBV7-2	TRBJ2-3	TRBD2	few	TGTGCCAGCAGCGCGGGGCGACTAGCGGGAACAGATACGCAGTATTTT	CASSAGRLAGTDTQYF
TRBV6-2/TRBV6-3	TRBJ1-1	-	few	TGTGCCAGCAGTTATGCCTCGGCAGGGAACACTGAAGCTTTCTTT	CASSYASAGNTEAFF
TRBV28	TRBJ2-7	-	once	TGTGCCAGCAGTTTTGCCCCGCAGTCCTACGAGCAGTACTTC	CASSFAPQSYEQYF
TRBV7-2	TRBJ1-6	TRBD1	-	TGTGCCAGCAGCTTTGGGACAGGCGGCTCACCCCTCCACTTT	CASSFGTGGSPLHF
TRBV10-3	TRBJ2-2	-	-	TGTGCCATCAGAGGAACCGGCACAGCTAGCGGGGAGCTGTTTTTT	CAIRGTGTASGELFF
TRBV27	TRBJ1-1	TRBD1	once	TGTGCCAGCAGTTCACAGGGGGCGGGTCTTAGAAACACTGAAGCTTTCTTT	CASSSQGAGLRNTEAFF
TRBV11-3	TRBJ2-1	-	-	TGTGCCAGCAGCTTCTCCCCTTTAGCGAATGAGCAGTTCTTC	CASSFSPLANEQFF
TRBV24-1	TRBJ2-2	-	-	TGTGCCACCAGTGAGATGACGGCAAACACCGGGGAGCTGTTTTTT	CATSEMTANTGELFF
TRBV20-1	TRBJ2-1	TRBD1	few	TGCAGTGCTATGGACAGGGGGCGATACAATGAGCAGTTCTTC	CSAMDRGRYNEQFF
TRBV15	TRBJ2-7	-	few	TGTGCCACCAGCAGAGATCGGGCGGCCGAGCAGTACTTC	CATSRDRAAEQYF
TRBV5-1	TRBJ2-7	TRBD1	-	TGCGCCAGCAGCTTGTTGGGGGACAGTTCCTACGAGCAGTACTTC	CASSLLGDSSYEQYF
TRBV5-1	TRBJ1-4	TRBD1	-	TGCGCCAGCAGCCCGCTGGACAGGGAGAATGAAAAACTGTTTTTT	CASSPLDRENEKLFF
TRBV20-1	TRBJ1-2	-	few	TGCAGTGCTAGAGATCCCAACTCCAACAGGGCCGATGGCTACACCTTC	CSARDPNSNRADGYTF
TRBV4-1	TRBJ1-1	-	-	TGCGCCAGCAGCCCCAGCCCTTCCATGAACACTGAAGCTTTCTTT	CASSPSPSMNTEAFF
TRBV29-1	TRBJ2-1	TRBD1	few	TGCAGCGTTGTTGCCAGGGGGAATGAGCAGTTCTTC	CSVVARGNEQFF
TRBV10-3	TRBJ1-1	-	-	TGTGCCATCAGTGCGGAGGGGTACGCTGAAGCTTTCTTT	CAISAEGYAEAFF
TRBV6-6	TRBJ2-7	-	-	TGTGCCAGCAGTGCGGGACTCCGTAACGAGCAGTACTTC	CASSAGLRNEQYF
TRBV6-6	TRBJ1-1	TRBD1	-	TGTGCCAGTAAGACAGGGAGTACTGAAGCTTTCTTT	CASKTGSTEAFF
TRBV6-5	TRBJ2-1	TRBD1	-	TGTGCCAGCAGACCGGACAGGTCCTCCTACAATGAGCAGTTCTTC	CASRPDRSSYNEQFF
TRBV13	TRBJ2-1	TRBD1	few	TGTGCCAGCAGCTTAGAGGCGGGACAGGGGATTGGAACGAATGAGCAGTTCTTC	CASSLEAGQGIGTNEQFF
TRBV12-3/TRBV12-4	TRBJ2-5	-	-	TGTGCCAGCAGTCTCCTACTCCAAGAGACCCAGTACTTC	CASSLLLQETQYF
TRBV2	TRBJ2-7	-	-	TGTGCCAGCCGGCGGATCGGGGAATACGAGCAGTACTTC	CASRRIGEYEQYF
TRBV3-1	TRBJ2-5	-	-	TGTGCCAGCAGCCAAGAGCACACCCCAGGGGAGACCCAGTACTTC	CASSQEHTPGETQYF
TRBV21-1	TRBJ1-3	-	-	TGTGCCAGCAGCAACGAAACCGACCTAGGGACAGGGAGCTCTGGAAACACCATATATTTT	CASSNETDLGTGSSGNTIYF
TRBV7-2	TRBJ2-3	-	-	TGTGCCAGCAGCTTAGACGGGGGCGCAGATACGCAGTATTTT	CASSLDGGADTQYF
TRBV7-2	TRBJ1-1	-	-	TGTGCCAGCAGCTTACAGGGCGGCAGGATAAACACTGAAGCTTTCTTT	CASSLQGGRINTEAFF
TRBV2	TRBJ1-2	-	-	TGTGCCAGCAGTCTTATTCGGGAAGGCTACACCTTC	CASSLIREGYTF
TRBV9	TRBJ2-3	-	few	TGTGCCAGCAGCGTAGTCGCGACTGGGGAGAATACGCAGTATTTT	CASSVVATGENTQYF
TRBV24-1	TRBJ2-5	TRBD2	-	TGTGCCACCAGTGAGGCTACTAGCGGGGGGAGTCAAGAGACCCAGTACTTC	CATSEATSGGSQETQYF
TRBV7-9	TRBJ2-7	TRBD1	-	TGTGCCAGCAGCTTTCGGGACAGAACTTACGAGCAGTACTTC	CASSFRDRTYEQYF
TRBV2	TRBJ1-2	-	-	TGTGCCAGCGCTATAGGGGGGGCGGCTAACTATGGCTACACCTTC	CASAIGGAANYGYTF
TRBV6-2/TRBV6-3	TRBJ2-7	TRBD2	-	TGTGCCAGCAGTTACGGGACTAGCGGCTCCTACGAGCAGTACTTC	CASSYGTSGSYEQYF
TRBV5-1	TRBJ2-5	-	once	TGCGCCAGCAGCTCCCCGGTCGGGCGCGAGACCCAGCACTTC	CASSSPVGRETQHF
TRBV20-1	TRBJ1-5	TRBD1	few	TGCAGTGCCCCTTACGCCTCATACACAGGGGGCCATCAGCCCCAGCATTTT	CSAPYASYTGGHQPQHF
TRBV18	TRBJ1-2	-	-	TGTGCCAGCTCACCCCGGGACCGCGCTAACTATGGCTACACCTTC	CASSPRDRANYGYTF
TRBV5-6	TRBJ2-7	TRBD2	few	TGTGCCAGCAGCTATGGACTAGCGGGAGTCTGGAACTACGAGCAGTACTTC	CASSYGLAGVWNYEQYF
TRBV12-3/TRBV12-4	TRBJ2-3	-	few	TGTGCCAGCAACTTTTTCGCTCTTACTGGGCAGGCGCCGCAAGATACGCAGTATTTT	CASNFFALTGQAPQDTQYF
TRBV6-5	TRBJ2-7	TRBD2	few	TGTGCCAGCAGTTACTCGAACGTAGCGGGCTACGAGCAGTACTTC	CASSYSNVAGYEQYF
TRBV20-1	TRBJ2-5	-	-	TGCAGTGCTAGACCAGGGCAAGAGACCCAGTACTTC	CSARPGQETQYF
TRBV4-1	TRBJ1-5	-	few	TGCGCCAGCAGCCAACAAGGAGGCGACGGAGGGCCCCAGCATTTT	CASSQQGGDGGPQHF
TRBV24-1	TRBJ2-5	-	-	TGTGCCACCAGTGAAGGGTACCAAGAGACCCAGTACTTC	CATSEGYQETQYF
TRBV12-3/TRBV12-4	TRBJ2-7	-	few	TGTGCCAGCAGTCCCGAAGGGGGGATTGGGGTCGAGCAGTACTTC	CASSPEGGIGVEQYF
TRBV12-3/TRBV12-4	TRBJ2-3	-	few	TGTGCCAGCAGTTTAGCAGGAGGAGGAACGGATACGCAGTATTTT	CASSLAGGGTDTQYF
TRBV4-2	TRBJ2-3	-	once	TGTGCCAGCAGCCAAGAGAGGCAGAAAGATACGCAGTATTTT	CASSQERQKDTQYF
TRBV6-2/TRBV6-3	TRBJ2-2	TRBD1	-	TGTGCCAGCAGTTACGCACAGGGGGTGAACGGGGAGCTGTTTTTT	CASSYAQGVNGELFF
TRBV9	TRBJ2-6	-	-	TGTGCCAGCAGCGCTGCCGGAATCTCTGGGGCCAACGTCCTGACTTTC	CASSAAGISGANVLTF
TRBV7-9	TRBJ2-2	TRBD2	-	TGTGCCAGCAGCGCCAGCGGGGGCACCGGGGAGCTGTTTTTT	CASSASGGTGELFF